This TCR beta chain derives from a study of beta chain features in type 1 diabetes. Study-level findings and limits: Across all four CD4+ subsets, people with type 1 diabetes showed modestly shorter TCRB CDR3s.

Remarks on this clone: Its antigen is still unknown.

From germline, CDR1 is LNHNV and CDR2 YYDKDF (reference sequence). This CDR3 is built from 13 residues. V was pared by 0 bases and J by 9 bases, with 9 bases between. Sequenced material consisted of expressed TCRB transcripts (all of the isolated RNA was reverse transcribed). The repertoire was sequenced with immunoSEQ multiplex PCR; TCRdb's copy has only in-frame clones and lacks some. The sample lists tens of thousands of clones, roughly 53% occurring once. The clonotype was recovered from a man between 25 and 39 years old with type 1 diabetes. The genes are TRBV15 and TRBJ1-3, with D possibly TRBD1 on 6 matching bases. Sequenced input: stem cell memory CD4+ T cells from blood. The CDR3 sequence is CATSRDRGGTIYF. CDR3 coding DNA: TGTGCCACCAGCAGAGATAGGGGGGGCACCATATATTTT.